This TCR beta chain is from a study of blood T cell repertoires in COVID-19. About the study: Whether acute or convalescent, the COVID-19 samples came from the United States, Italy and Spain. T cells, B-cell-depleted T cells, or PBMCs supplied cDNA or gDNA.

Original handling: Estimation of nucleated cell counts was performed using reference gene primer amplification. Data came from immunoSEQ multiplex PCR; TCRdb stores just in-frame clones and leaves some out. V and J calls and clone size follow that table, whereas D and trimming were derived from the DNA. The sample consists of roughly 180,000 clones, around 85% of them appearing once. With 0 bases removed from V and 0 bases from J, the gap between germline ends came to 8 bases. The CDR3 runs 15 residues. CDR1 is SGHRS and CDR2 is YFSETQ in the germline V gene. The clonotype comes from a man between 65 and 85 years old with active or convalescent COVID-19. The specimen was peripheral blood. V usage is TRBV5-1 and J usage is TRBJ2-3, with D unclear. CDR3: CASSLAPSSTDTQYF. CDR3 nucleotide sequence: TGCGCCAGCAGCTTGGCACCCAGTAGCACAGATACGCAGTATTTT.